This T cell receptor beta chain was identified during a study of OX40 agonist ivuxolimab in advanced cancers. Study-wide results and limits: Antigen specificity remained undetermined for the expanded peripheral T cells. The average count of expanded clones was higher among CD8+ T cells than among CD4+. CD4+ and CD8+ T cells in blood underwent clonal expansion by week 6 at 0.1 to 3.0 mg/kg.

Remarks on this clone: Its antigen is unknown.

The data were produced by immunoSEQ multiplex PCR, yet TCRdb's version contains in-frame clones alone and is incomplete. This sample has under 80,000 clones, with roughly 81% found just once. Autoimmune disease history or systemic immunosuppression barred patients. V lost 0 bases to trimming and J lost 4 bases, with 7 bases between them. Per germline, CDR1 GTSNPN and CDR2 SVGIG (reference sequence). The CDR3 is 13 residues long. The sample consisted of CD4+ or CD8+ T cells sorted from blood, taken in a trial of the OX40 agonist ivuxolimab. This sequence joins TRBV30 and TRBJ1-3; TRBD1 might be the D (5 bases). This receptor was taken from an adult with an advanced solid tumor such as melanoma, head and neck, liver or kidney cancer. The CDR3 region is CAWSVQVGNTIYF. The CDR3 region has the DNA TGTGCCTGGAGTGTACAGGTGGGAAACACCATATATTTT.